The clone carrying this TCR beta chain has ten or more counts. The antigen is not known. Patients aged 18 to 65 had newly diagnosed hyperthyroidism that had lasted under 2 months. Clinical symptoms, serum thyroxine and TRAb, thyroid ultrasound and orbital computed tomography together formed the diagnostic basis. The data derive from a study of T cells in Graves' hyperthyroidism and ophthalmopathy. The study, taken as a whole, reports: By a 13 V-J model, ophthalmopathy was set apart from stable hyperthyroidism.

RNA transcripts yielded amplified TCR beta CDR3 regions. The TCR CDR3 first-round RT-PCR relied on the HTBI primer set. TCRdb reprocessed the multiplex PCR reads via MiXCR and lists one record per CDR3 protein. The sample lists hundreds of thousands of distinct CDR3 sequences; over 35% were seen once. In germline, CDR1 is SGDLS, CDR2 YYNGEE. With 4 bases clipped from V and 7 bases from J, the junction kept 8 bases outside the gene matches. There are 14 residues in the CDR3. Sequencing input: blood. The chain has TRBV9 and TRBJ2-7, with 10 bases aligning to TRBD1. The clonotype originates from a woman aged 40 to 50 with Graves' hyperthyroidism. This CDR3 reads CASSPRTGGREQYF. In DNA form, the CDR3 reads TGTGCCAGCAGCCCAAGGACAGGGGGGAGAGAGCAGTACTTC.